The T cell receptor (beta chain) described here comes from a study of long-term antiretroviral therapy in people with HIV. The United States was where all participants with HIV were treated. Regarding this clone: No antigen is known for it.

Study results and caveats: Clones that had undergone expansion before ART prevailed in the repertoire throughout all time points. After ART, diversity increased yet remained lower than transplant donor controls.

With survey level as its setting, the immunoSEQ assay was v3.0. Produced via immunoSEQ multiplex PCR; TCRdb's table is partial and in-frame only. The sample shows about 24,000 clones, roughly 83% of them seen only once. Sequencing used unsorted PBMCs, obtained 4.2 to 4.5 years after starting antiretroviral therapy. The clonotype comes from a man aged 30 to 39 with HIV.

The CDR3 spells CSVEGQGTGTEAFF. The CDR3 nucleotides read TGCAGCGTTGAGGGGCAGGGAACAGGCACTGAAGCTTTCTTT. This chain connects TRBV29-1 to TRBJ1-1; TRBD1 might be the D (5 bases). The ends were cut back, 3 bases at V and 4 bases at J, with 15 bases in the middle. CDR1 is SQVTM, CDR2 ANQGSEA, per germline. The CDR3 has 14 amino acids.